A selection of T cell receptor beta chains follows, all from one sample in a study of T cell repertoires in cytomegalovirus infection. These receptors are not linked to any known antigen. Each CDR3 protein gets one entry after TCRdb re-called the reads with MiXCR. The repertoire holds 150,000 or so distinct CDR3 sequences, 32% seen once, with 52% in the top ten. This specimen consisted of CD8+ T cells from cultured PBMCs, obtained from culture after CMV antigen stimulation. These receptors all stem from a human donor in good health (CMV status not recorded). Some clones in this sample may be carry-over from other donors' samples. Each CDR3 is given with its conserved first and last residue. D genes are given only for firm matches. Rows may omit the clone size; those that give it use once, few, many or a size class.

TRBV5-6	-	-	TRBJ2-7	CASTATASYEQYF	TGTGCCAGCACGGCAACAGCCTCCTACGAGCAGTACTTC
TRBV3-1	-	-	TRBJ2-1	CASSHRGGDNEQFF	TGTGCCAGCAGCCACAGGGGTGGGGACAATGAGCAGTTCTTC
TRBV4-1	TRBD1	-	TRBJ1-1	CASSQVERTGGALAFF	TGCGCCAGCAGCCAAGTAGAGAGAACAGGGGGCGCGTTGGCTTTCTTT
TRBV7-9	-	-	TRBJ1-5	CASSPGQPNQPQHF	TGTGCCAGCAGCCCCGGACAGCCAAATCAGCCCCAGCATTTT
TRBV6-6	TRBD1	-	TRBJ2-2	CASSSRQGPPGGLFF	TGTGCCAGCAGTTCCAGACAGGGGCCCCCCGGGGGGCTGTTTTTT
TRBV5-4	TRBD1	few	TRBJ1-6	CASSLGDRIYNSPLHF	TGTGCCAGCAGCTTGGGGGACAGGATCTATAATTCACCCCTCCACTTT
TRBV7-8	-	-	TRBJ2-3	CASSLLSDTQYF	TGTGCCAGCAGCTTATTGTCAGATACGCAGTATTTT
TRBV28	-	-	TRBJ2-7	CASSPASQGLAYEQYF	TGTGCCAGCAGTCCCGCCTCACAGGGATTGGCCTACGAGCAGTACTTC
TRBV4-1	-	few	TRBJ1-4	CASSQERLEVNEKLFF	TGCGCCAGCAGCCAAGAACGACTAGAGGTGAATGAAAAACTGTTTTTT
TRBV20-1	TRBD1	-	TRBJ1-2	CSALDRGLSYGYTF	TGCAGTGCTCTGGACAGGGGGCTCAGCTATGGCTACACCTTC
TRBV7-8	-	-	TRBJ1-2	CASSPISAPSDNYGYTF	TGTGCCAGCAGCCCCATATCAGCCCCCAGCGACAACTATGGCTACACCTTC
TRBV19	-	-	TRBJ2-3	CASSIVGASTQYF	TGTGCCAGTAGTATTGTGGGCGCGAGTACGCAGTATTTT
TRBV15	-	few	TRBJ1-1	CATSSSGRNTEAFF	TGTGCCACCAGCTCGAGTGGCAGAAACACTGAAGCTTTCTTT
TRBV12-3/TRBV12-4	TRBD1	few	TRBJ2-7	CASSLGFGQGAYEQYF	TGTGCCAGCAGTTTAGGATTTGGACAGGGGGCCTACGAGCAGTACTTC
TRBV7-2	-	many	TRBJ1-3	CASSLEFGMGNTIYF	TGTGCCAGCAGCTTAGAGTTTGGGATGGGAAACACCATATATTTT
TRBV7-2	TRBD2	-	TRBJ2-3	CASSLNIRLAGGSDTQYF	TGTGCCAGCAGCTTAAATATTCGGCTAGCGGGGGGCTCAGATACGCAGTATTTT
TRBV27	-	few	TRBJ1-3	CASKIAGGSGNTIYF	TGTGCCAGCAAAATCGCCGGAGGCTCTGGAAACACCATATATTTT
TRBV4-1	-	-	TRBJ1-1	CASSQLNTEAFF	TGCGCCAGCTCCCAGCTGAACACTGAAGCTTTCTTT
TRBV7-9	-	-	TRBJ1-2	CASSAERGRGYTF	TGTGCCAGCAGCGCGGAGAGGGGTAGAGGCTACACCTTC
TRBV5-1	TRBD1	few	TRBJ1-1	CASRDREAEAFF	TGCGCCAGCCGGGACAGGGAGGCCGAAGCTTTCTTT
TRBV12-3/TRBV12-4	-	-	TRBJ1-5	CASTRGQSNQPQHF	TGTGCCAGCACTCGGGGGCAGTCCAATCAGCCCCAGCATTTT
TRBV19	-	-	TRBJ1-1	CASSTSPTHTEAFF	TGTGCCAGTAGTACCTCTCCAACTCACACTGAAGCTTTCTTT
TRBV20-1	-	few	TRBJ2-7	CSARDLESSYEQYF	TGCAGTGCTAGAGATTTAGAGAGCTCCTACGAGCAGTACTTC
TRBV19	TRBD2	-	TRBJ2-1	CASNPNGGGASYNEQFF	TGTGCCAGTAACCCGAATGGCGGGGGGGCCTCCTACAATGAGCAGTTCTTC
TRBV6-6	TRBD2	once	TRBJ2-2	CASRPLAGRNTGELFF	TGTGCCAGCAGACCCCTAGCGGGGAGGAACACCGGGGAGCTGTTTTTT
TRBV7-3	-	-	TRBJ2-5	CASSLEGTLGETQYF	TGTGCCAGCAGCCTTGAGGGGACTCTGGGGGAGACCCAGTACTTC
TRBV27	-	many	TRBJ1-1	CASSLSGQAVNTEAFF	TGTGCCAGCAGTTTATCAGGGCAAGCCGTGAACACTGAAGCTTTCTTT
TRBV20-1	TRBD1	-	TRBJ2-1	CSAGGQGVSYNEQFF	TGCAGTGCTGGGGGACAGGGGGTCTCCTACAATGAGCAGTTCTTC
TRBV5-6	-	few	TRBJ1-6	CASSRQPGGTNSPLHF	TGTGCCAGCTCCCGTCAACCGGGGGGTACTAATTCACCCCTCCACTTT
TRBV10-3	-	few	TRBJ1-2	CAISETGGGDYGYTF	TGTGCCATCAGTGAAACGGGCGGCGGAGATTATGGCTACACCTTC
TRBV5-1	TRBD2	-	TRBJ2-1	CASSWTSGGVNEQFF	TGCGCCAGCAGCTGGACTAGCGGGGGGGTCAATGAGCAGTTCTTC
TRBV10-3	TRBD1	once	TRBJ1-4	CAISGTGAEKLFF	TGTGCCATCAGTGGGACAGGGGCCGAAAAACTGTTTTTT
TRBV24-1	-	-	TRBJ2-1	CATSDLPGRGPAEQFF	TGTGCCACCAGTGATTTGCCGGGAAGAGGGCCAGCAGAGCAGTTCTTC
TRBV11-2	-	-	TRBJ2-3	CASNHDRFTDTQYF	TGTGCCAGCAACCACGACAGGTTCACAGATACGCAGTATTTT
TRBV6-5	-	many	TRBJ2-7	CASSYRSQLYEQYF	TGTGCCAGCAGTTATCGATCCCAGCTCTACGAGCAGTACTTC
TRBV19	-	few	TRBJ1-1	CASSIDTAGSNTEAFF	TGTGCCAGTAGTATAGATACGGCAGGCTCGAACACTGAAGCTTTCTTT
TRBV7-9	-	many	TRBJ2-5	CASSLASTGATQYF	TGTGCCAGCAGCTTAGCGTCGACTGGAGCGACCCAGTACTTC
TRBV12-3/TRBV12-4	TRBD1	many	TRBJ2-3	CASSSRQGSTDTQYF	TGTGCCAGCAGTTCAAGACAGGGGAGCACAGATACGCAGTATTTT
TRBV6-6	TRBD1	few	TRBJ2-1	CASSYSIGTGLGDEQFF	TGTGCCAGCAGTTACTCGATCGGGACAGGGTTAGGGGATGAGCAGTTCTTC
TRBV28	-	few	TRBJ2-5	CASSLPGFQETQYF	TGTGCCAGCAGTTTACCAGGGTTCCAAGAGACCCAGTACTTC
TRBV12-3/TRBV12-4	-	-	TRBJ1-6	CASSFGLPLHF	TGTGCCAGCAGTTTTGGGCTCCCCCTCCACTTT
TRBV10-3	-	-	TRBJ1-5	CAIRSGRDSNQPQHF	TGTGCCATCAGATCTGGACGGGATAGCAATCAGCCCCAGCATTTT
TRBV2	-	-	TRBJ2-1	CASSAGSEQFF	TGTGCCAGCAGTGCCGGGAGTGAGCAGTTCTTC
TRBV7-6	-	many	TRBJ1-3	CASSYDGGLSGNTIYF	TGTGCCAGCAGCTACGACGGAGGGCTCTCTGGAAACACCATATATTTT
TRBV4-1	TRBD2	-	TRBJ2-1	CASSLPAGVVYDEQFF	TGCGCCAGCAGCCTCCCAGCGGGGGTAGTCTACGATGAGCAGTTCTTC
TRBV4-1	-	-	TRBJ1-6	CASSQFHSSYNSPLHF	TGCGCCAGCAGCCAATTCCATAGCTCCTATAATTCACCCCTCCACTTT
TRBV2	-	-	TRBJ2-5	CASSEFKETQYF	TGTGCCAGCAGTGAATTTAAAGAGACCCAGTACTTC
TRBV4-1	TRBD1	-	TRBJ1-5	CASSPSTGNQPQHF	TGCGCCAGCAGCCCCTCGACAGGGAATCAGCCCCAGCATTTT
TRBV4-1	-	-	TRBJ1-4	CASSQEAGANEKLFF	TGCGCCAGCAGCCAAGAGGCAGGGGCAAATGAAAAACTGTTTTTT
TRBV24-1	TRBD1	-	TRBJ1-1	CATSASGQGASEAFF	TGTGCCACCAGTGCCTCGGGACAGGGGGCTAGTGAAGCTTTCTTT